This T cell receptor (beta chain) was sequenced during a study of OX40 agonist ivuxolimab in advanced cancers. Study information: The study gave patients intravenous ivuxolimab at 0.01 to 10 mg/kg every 2 weeks. Age averaged about 60 years (range roughly 23 to 79), and approximately 80% were male.

CDR1 and CDR2 (germline): MNHNS, SASEGT. The CDR3 is 14 residues long. V shed 7 bases and J shed 6 bases, with 16 bases lying between them. Systemic immunosuppression or autoimmune disease history was grounds to exclude patients. Findings and caveats of the study: Partly responding patients at 0.1-3.0 mg/kg showed some of the smallest clonal expansion.

Assay: immunoSEQ multiplex PCR; the TCRdb copy retains only in-frame clones and omits some. The table records tens of thousands of clones, just over 85% of them present only once. As for this clone: Its specificity is not known.

The sample was CD4+ or CD8+ T cells sorted from blood, taken in a trial of the OX40 agonist ivuxolimab. The receptor comes from an adult with an advanced solid tumor such as melanoma, head and neck, liver or kidney cancer. This chain connects TRBV6-1 to TRBJ1-5; TRBD1 is a possible D gene (6 bases). CDR3 residues: CASTRGAGAQPQHF. In nucleotides, the CDR3 is TGTGCCAGCACCCGGGGGGCAGGCGCTCAGCCCCAGCATTTT.